This T cell receptor beta chain appears in the sequencing data of a study of T cells in Graves' hyperthyroidism and ophthalmopathy. Study-level information: Before treatment of any kind, peripheral blood was taken at initial diagnosis.

Notes on the study in general: Stable hyperthyroidism was separated from ophthalmopathy by a model based on 13 V-J features.

Across 18 months, stable Graves' hyperthyroidism was marked by no progression to ophthalmopathy. Patients were aged 18 to 65, had disease duration under 2 months, and had newly diagnosed hyperthyroidism. This clonotype was seen many times. Its antigen is as yet unknown. V was shortened by 5 bases and J by 1 base, with 11 bases between the two germline ends. The length of the CDR3 is 14 residues. CDR1 PRHDT and CDR2 FYEKMQ come from the germline V gene (reference sequence). Regions amplified from RNA transcripts were the TCR beta CDR3 regions. Carried out on the TCR CDR3, a first-round RT-PCR used the HTBI primer set. TCRdb re-analysed the multiplex PCR reads in MiXCR, keeping a single row per CDR3 protein. There are about 420,000 distinct CDR3 sequences in the sample; about a sixth occur only once, and 13% to 15% lies in the top ten.

This TCR was recovered from a woman between 18 and 29 years old with Graves' hyperthyroidism. The sequenced sample was blood. V and J are TRBV13 and TRBJ1-1, with D unclear. CDR3 loop: CASSRPLRNTEAFF. The DNA of the CDR3 is TGTGCCAGCAGCCGCCCGCTCAGGAACACTGAAGCTTTCTTT.